A single sample is the source of the 13 T cell receptor beta chains below, sequenced in a study of T cell changes during pregnancy in multiple sclerosis. Here immunoSEQ multiplex PCR was the method, and the copy in TCRdb shows in-frame clones only, minus some. The table has about 31,000 clones, about 91% seen once. The sequences come from CD4+ T cells from peripheral blood mononuclear cells, collected in the first trimester of pregnancy. These receptors were obtained from a female donor in good health, enrolled as a control in a pregnancy study.

The sample holds a few counts of this clone. The genes are TRBV7-2 and TRBJ1-1; no definite D call. Germline V gene data show CDR1 as SGHTA and CDR2 as FQGNSA. This CDR3 spans 14 amino acids. The V gene lost 5 bases and the J gene lost 5 bases, with 15 bases spanning the gap. The CDR3 loop reads CASSTELGWTEAFF. The DNA of the CDR3 is TGTGCCAGCAGCACAGAACTAGGGTGGACTGAAGCTTTCTTT.

The chain joins TRBV7-9 to TRBJ2-1; 8 bases align to TRBD1. Germline V CDR1 and CDR2: SEHNR, FQNEAQ (reference sequence). Trimming at V came to 9 bases and at J to 4 bases, leaving 8 bases not matched to a gene. CDR3 length equals 14 residues. CDR3 in amino acids: CASLRDRTYNEQFF. Written as DNA, the CDR3 is TGTGCCAGTCTCCGGGACAGGACTTACAATGAGCAGTTCTTC. Full variable domain (rest looked up from reference TRBV7-9 and TRBJ2-1): DTGVSQNPRHKITKRGQNVTFRCDPISEHNRLYWYRQTLGQGPEFLTYFQNEAQLEKSRLLSDRFSAERPKGSFSTLEIQRTEQGDSAMYLCASLRDRTYNEQFFGPGTRLTVL.

This clone was observed once. The chain combines TRBV4-2 with TRBJ2-5, with 9 bases identical to TRBD2. The CDR3 spans 15 residues. The ends lost 5 bases at V and 5 bases at J; junction bases unmatched: 9. Germline CDR1 and CDR2: LGHNA and YNFKEQ. The CDR3 DNA reads as TGTGCCAGCAGCATACGAGCGGGGGGCCCTGAGACCCAGTACTTC. Protein: CASSIRAGGPETQYF.

This chain uses TRBV25-1 with TRBJ1-6; D not resolved. Germline V lookup: CDR1 MGHDK, CDR2 SYGVNS. The CDR3 contains 13 residues. Deletions cut 7 bases from V and 7 bases from J, with 11 bases between. For the CDR3, the DNA is TGTGCCAGCAACCCGACGGGGAATTCACCCCTCCACTTT. Its protein is CASNPTGNSPLHF.

In nucleotides, the CDR3 is TGCGCCAGCAGCTTCGGACAGGGTAGTGAAGCTTTCTTT. Protein sequence: CASSFGQGSEAFF. J is TRBJ1-1 and V is TRBV5-1; 8 bases align to TRBD1. V shed 2 bases, J shed 7 bases, and the junction held 4 bases outside the gene matches. Germline CDR1 reads SGHRS; CDR2 reads YFSETQ. The CDR3 has 13 amino acids.

The chain carries TRBV15 and TRBJ1-2; perhaps TRBD1 as D (6 bases). CDR1 and CDR2 from the germline V gene are LNHNV and YYDKDF (reference sequence). The germline V and J ends were trimmed by 5 bases and 3 bases, with 13 bases remaining between them. The CDR3 runs 14 residues. CDR3 region: CATSALRTDYGYTF. CDR3 nucleotide sequence: TGTGCCACCAGCGCCCTTAGGACAGACTATGGCTACACCTTC.

The chain recombines TRBV5-4 with TRBJ1-6, with D maybe TRBD1 (5 bases). Germline CDR1 and CDR2: SGHNT and YYREEE (reference sequence). V was trimmed by 0 bases and J by 6 bases, leaving 13 bases between them. The CDR3 sequence is 16 residues long. This CDR3 reads CASSLAVTATNSPLHF. DNA of the CDR3: TGTGCCAGCAGCTTGGCGGTGACAGCCACTAATTCACCCCTCCACTTT.

The chain carries TRBV5-1 and TRBJ1-1, with 11 bases identical to TRBD1. The CDR3 covers 14 residues. V shed 8 bases and J 1 base; nucleotides not matched to a gene: 4. Germline CDR1 and CDR2: SGHRS and YFSETQ. The CDR3 DNA reads as TGCGCCAGTGGGACAGGGGGTTCGAACACTGAAGCTTTCTTT. As protein: CASGTGGSNTEAFF.

The V and J genes are TRBV7-8 and TRBJ1-2; 7 bases match TRBD1. With 5 bases clipped from V and 3 bases from J, the junction kept 9 bases outside the gene matches. This CDR3 has 15 residues. Germline loops: CDR1 SGHVS, CDR2 FQNEAQ. CDR3 bases: TGTGCCAGCAGCCGCGAACAGGGGAGCTACTATGGCTACACCTTC. Its protein product is CASSREQGSYYGYTF.

The chain recombines TRBV30 with TRBJ1-1; D uncertain. The germline gives CDR1 GTSNPN, CDR2 SVGIG (reference sequence). CDR3 size: 13 residues. Trimming took 4 bases from V and 4 from J, leaving 13 bases between them. CDR3 DNA: TGTGCCTGGATCCGAGGGTGGGCCACTGAAGCTTTCTTT. Translating gives CAWIRGWATEAFF.

Details on this clone: No DNA is shown, since the ends of the CDR3 on it are uncertain; the CDR3 is the one TCRdb lists. This sequence joins TRBV28 and TRBJ1-2; TRBD1 reflects the table's D call only, with no check against the DNA. Germline values: CDR1 MDHEN, CDR2 SYDVKM. The length of the CDR3 is 15 amino acids, counting both ends. The CDR3 spells CATPRGQVFGDGYTF.

V gene TRBV5-1 combines with J gene TRBJ2-3, with a weak D call TRBD1 (8 bases). V was trimmed by 2 bases and J by 0 bases, leaving 13 bases between them. CDR1 and CDR2 from the germline V gene are SGHRS and YFSETQ. The CDR3 totals 16 residues. CDR3 protein: CASSFTGGASTDTQYF. The CDR3, as DNA: TGCGCCAGCAGCTTCACAGGGGGGGCTAGCACAGATACGCAGTATTTT.

There are a few counts of this clone. Other nucleotide sequences from this sample produce the same CDR3. The rearrangement joins TRBV19 to TRBJ1-5, with 8 bases lining up with TRBD1. J gave up 0 bases and V 5 bases, and 6 bases lay outside the gene matches. Germline-derived CDR1 and CDR2 are LNHDA and SQIVND (reference sequence). The CDR3 length is 16 residues. CDR3 DNA: TGTGCCAGTAGTCCGAGGACAGGGTATAGCAATCAGCCCCAGCATTTT. Protein sequence: CASSPRTGYSNQPQHF.